This T cell receptor beta chain appears in the sequencing data of a study of cytomegalovirus exposure and HLA in healthy donors (dated by TCRdb to 2016 to 2017). Turning to the overall study: In an earlier analysis of roughly 500 of the donors, under 300 Gb of sequence data and just under 120 million unique TCR beta sequences from about 190 million T cells were reported. Among roughly 370 genotyped donors of the cohort, an average of around 240,000 unique TCR beta nucleotide sequences were sequenced per donor, roughly a sixth of them non-productive. The later analysis used no new phenotypic data to find candidate immune exposures, relying instead on TCR beta sequences and their occurrence across donors. The study combined high-throughput TCR immunosequencing, statistical association of individual TCRs with disease status, and machine learning to predict cytomegalovirus infection status. A later genetic analysis used genome-wide SNP genotypes for 398 of the 666 donors, treating that subset as a discovery cohort. An early release that covered 500 to 800 HLA-typed donors contained about 290 gigabases of sequencing data and 80 million or so unique TCR sequences. Among the roughly 390 genotyped donors, 81% belonged to the genetic ancestry cluster associated with self-reported Caucasian donors. Alongside the repertoire data, information on donor age, sex, ethnicity and CMV serostatus was compiled. Every discovery cohort repertoire had been produced on one sequencing platform. A later analysis re-analyzed previously published TCR beta repertoires from 600 to 850 donors and added high-resolution HLA genotyping to study TCR occurrence patterns. The study profiled the T cell repertoires of 500 to 800 subjects by immunosequencing and related them to cytomegalovirus serostatus. In addition to the first cohort of 666 subjects, a separate validation cohort of about 120 different subjects was used. HLA typing covered class I and class II loci at four-digit resolution. The study was designed to test whether signatures of past pathogen exposure could be identified by cataloging public T cell receptors. Four or five DR-DQ haplotypes were handled as single units for association and clustering, since linkage in the cohort was strong. The number of donors typed differed by locus, with about 629-630 for A, B, C, DRB1 and DQB1, around 560 for DQA1, 600 to 610 for DPA1, and about 450 for DPB1. An earlier analysis of approximately 580 of the donors used high-throughput TCR beta sequencing to judge whether each TCR beta V gene segment behaved as functional or pseudogenic. Overall results and qualifications from the work: At a false discovery rate of 0.05, a later analysis linked around 15,000 TCR beta sequences to specific HLA alleles. According to a later analysis, most CMV-associated TCR beta chains appeared to be HLA-restricted, and the HLA associations seemed to be driven largely by CMV exposure. Because counts were too low, some 16 rarely observed V segments, including chromosome 9 orphons, were excluded from the earlier analysis of about 500 of the donors. Presence/absence analyses assumed roughly uniform sequencing depth across donors, an assumption that may not hold. V-gene and J-gene trimming of TCR beta chains was associated with a missense DCLRE1C variant in a later genetic analysis, and the association was replicated in an independent cohort. A cluster of highly shared sequence variants was judged likely to represent a technical artifact of the sequencing pipeline. In a later analysis, HLA-associated TCR beta chains were found to be more clonally expanded and to have lower generation probabilities than equally common non-associated chains. The authors suggested that the approach could potentially be extended to other disease states and immunological phenotypes. In a later analysis, several top co-occurrence clusters were reported to appear linked to parvovirus B19, influenza, CMV and Epstein-Barr virus. Cytomegalovirus status was reported to be diagnosed by the classifier with high specificity and sensitivity in both the original and validation cohorts. In a later genetic analysis, fewer N-insertions in productive TCRs were reported among donors in an Asian-associated ancestry cluster than the approximately 710-donor mean. Because HLA typing was unavailable for some donors at each locus, only the typed subset was used in association tests. A further reported finding was that TCR beta sequences accurately predicted the HLA-A and HLA-B alleles for most subjects in the first cohort. A total of roughly 160 TCR beta chains were listed by the study as associated with cytomegalovirus. Linkage disequilibrium might explain the correlated functional status among segregating V segments, but an unknown experimental factor could not be excluded. In an earlier analysis of fewer than 700 of the donors, most TCR beta V segments appeared in productive rearrangements about 90% or about 30% of the time, broadly matching IMGT annotations. Strong co-occurrence of HLA alleles, especially DR and DQ, made assigning TCR associations to individual alleles difficult. Some IMGT-functional V segments, including TRBV6-2 and TRBV6-3, could not be distinguished by the 87-base-pair reads and were therefore excluded. For the cohort, immune exposure information was limited to CMV serostatus. A few of the identified cytomegalovirus-associated TCR beta chains were confirmed in vitro to be specific for cytomegalovirus antigens. A later analysis found that TCR association rates varied across HLA loci, with DRB1 alleles showing the most associated TCRs and HLA-C alleles the fewest. While some public TCRs were present in many individuals, most TCR sequences turned up only very rarely across donors. This cohort had only TCR beta chains sequenced, and the lack of alpha or paired-chain data limited which features could be detected.

Library generation was performed with the immunoSEQ multiplex PCR assay. The multiplex PCR relied on a mix of 60 forward primers for TCR Vbeta segments and 13 reverse primers for TCR Jbeta segments. Amplification of the CDR3 region of rearranged TCR beta genes was performed with a multiplex PCR assay on genomic DNA. The Illumina HiSeq System was used to sequence the amplified TCR beta libraries as 87-base-pair reads. In the source study's methods: In a later analysis, around 80 million unique TCR beta chains were counted across the 690 or so repertoires, and around 10 million of these chains were shared by at least two donors. Raw reads were error-corrected and collapsed into unique sequences with a nearest-neighbor algorithm that merged closely related sequences to remove PCR and sequencing errors. Alignment of CDR3 sequences to IMGT reference sequences was used to assign V, D and J gene segments. For a sequence to be retained, a match of at least six nucleotides was required to both a V gene segment and a J gene segment. Rearrangements were classified as productive when the CDR3 lacked stop codons and remained in frame with V and J, and all other rearrangements were classified as non-productive. CDR3 was defined by IMGT convention, running from the second conserved V-encoded cysteine to the conserved J-encoded phenylalanine. In an earlier analysis of 550 to 650 of the donors, sequences lacking an unambiguous match to a single V gene segment were excluded. An earlier analysis of almost 600 of the donors classified V segments as functional when productive rearrangements were above 56.7% and as segregating when the standard deviation between donors was above 5%. To diagnose cytomegalovirus status from the catalog of TCR beta chain sequences, a statistical classification framework was built. In a later analysis, V and J genes were assigned by comparing TCR nucleotide sequences against IMGT/GENE-DB human TR gene sequences. Using the TCRdist pipeline, a later analysis assigned CDR3 sequences along with most-parsimonious VDJ recombination scenarios. In a later analysis, each TCR beta chain was defined by its CDR3 amino acid sequence together with its V-gene family, and reads lacking a unique V-gene family were excluded. A later analysis removed several hundred highly shared, low-generation-probability nucleotide sequences to deal with suspected cross-contamination and a sequencing artifact. In a later analysis, a clonal expansion index for each public chain was calculated from normalized within-repertoire ranks of inferred template counts. In a later analysis, generation probabilities were computed with a VDJ recombination model fitted to out-of-frame rearrangements, and the resulting probabilities were checked against IGoR. In a later analysis, TCR-TCR, TCR-HLA and TCR-CMV co-occurrence was scored with hypergeometric tests, and a repertoire-size bias correction was applied to TCR pairs. False discovery rates were estimated in a later analysis by permuting HLA or CMV assignments 20 times. In a later analysis, co-occurring TCRs were grouped using DBSCAN, and TCRdist sequence similarity was added for clustering within HLA-allele-positive subsets. Co-occurrence clustering excluded repertoires with fewer than 30,000 or more than 120,000 public chains, plus five with anomalous nucleotide sharing. The table comes from immuneACCESS by way of TCRdb, which keeps in-frame sequences with V and J called. Part of the clones is missing from these tables; in studies checked, under half for an unresolved V gene and the rest for unknown reasons. For V, J and clone size, that table is used; D and trimming come from the DNA. The sample's clone listing holds 150,000 to 200,000 clones. The ten largest clones capture about 2% of the sample.

In the case of this clone: Its antigen is currently not known.

The cohort was made up of 650 to 700 healthy bone marrow donors. At the time of sampling, all cohort members were nominally healthy, though unrecorded immune exposures were likely present. The donor was CMV seronegative and belonged to the group of 320 or so seronegative cohort members. A peripheral blood sample was provided by each donor, and peripheral blood mononuclear cells were used for TCR beta sequencing. Genomic DNA extraction from the blood cell samples was performed with the Qiagen DNeasy Blood Extraction Kit. Inclusive of the bounding cysteine and phenylalanine, the CDR3 is 16 residues long. The only DNA kept is the CDR3, 48 bases in frame from the first base. Taken from the germline V gene, the CDR1 and CDR2 loops are SGDLS and YYNGEE. The junction shows trimming of 0 bases on V and 0 bases on J, and the gene matches do not reach 2 bases of it.

The sequence was obtained from a man younger than 40 in good health and CMV-seronegative. The chain couples TRBV9 to TRBJ2-2; 7 nucleotides in the junction match TRBD1. What was sequenced was PBMCs. The sequenced DNA is TGTGCCAGCAGCGTAGACAGGGGTGCGAACACCGGGGAGCTGTTTTTT. Translation gives CASSVDRGANTGELFF.